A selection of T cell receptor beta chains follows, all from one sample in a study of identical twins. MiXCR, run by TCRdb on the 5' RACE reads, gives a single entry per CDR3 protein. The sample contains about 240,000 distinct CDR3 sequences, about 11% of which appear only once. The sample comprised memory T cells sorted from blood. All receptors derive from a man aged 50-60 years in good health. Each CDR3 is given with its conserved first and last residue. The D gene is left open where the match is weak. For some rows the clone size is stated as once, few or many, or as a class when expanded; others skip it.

cdr3_nt: TGCGCCAGCAGCCTGGGGACAGAATTAACAACTAATGAAAAACTGTTTTTT; cdr3_aa: CASSLGTELTTNEKLFF; clone_size: many; v_call: TRBV4-3; d_call: TRBD1; j_call: TRBJ1-4
cdr3_nt: TGTGCCAGCTCACCACGGGACACCACCGGGGAGCTGTTTTTT; cdr3_aa: CASSPRDTTGELFF; clone_size: -; v_call: TRBV18; d_call: -; j_call: TRBJ2-2
cdr3_nt: TGCAGTGCTAGAGATATCGCAGGGATGGGCACCGGGGAGCTGTTTTTT; cdr3_aa: CSARDIAGMGTGELFF; clone_size: -; v_call: TRBV20-1; d_call: -; j_call: TRBJ2-2
cdr3_nt: TGTGCCAGCTCACCGGGGACAGGAGGTGAGCAGTTCTTC; cdr3_aa: CASSPGTGGEQFF; clone_size: few; v_call: TRBV18; d_call: TRBD1; j_call: TRBJ2-1
cdr3_nt: TGTGCCAGCAGCTTAGGGTCAGGGTGGAGCTCCTACGAGCAGTACTTC; cdr3_aa: CASSLGSGWSSYEQYF; clone_size: many; v_call: TRBV7-9; d_call: -; j_call: TRBJ2-7
cdr3_nt: TGCAGCGTTGCAGGGGGCGTCGGTGAAAAACTGTTTTTT; cdr3_aa: CSVAGGVGEKLFF; clone_size: -; v_call: TRBV29-1; d_call: TRBD1; j_call: TRBJ1-4
cdr3_nt: TGTGCCTGGATACCATGGGGACCAATGAACACTGAAGCTTTCTTT; cdr3_aa: CAWIPWGPMNTEAFF; clone_size: many; v_call: TRBV30; d_call: -; j_call: TRBJ1-1
cdr3_nt: TGTGCCAGCAGTCTGGGTGCTAATGAGCAGTTCTTC; cdr3_aa: CASSLGANEQFF; clone_size: few; v_call: TRBV28; d_call: -; j_call: TRBJ2-1
cdr3_nt: TGCAGTGCTAGAAGTAACCCGAGTAGCTCCTATAATTCACCCCTCCACTTT; cdr3_aa: CSARSNPSSSYNSPLHF; clone_size: many; v_call: TRBV20-1; d_call: -; j_call: TRBJ1-6
cdr3_nt: TGTGCCAGCAGCTGGTCCGGGGGGCCAAGCTGGCGTCAGGAGACCCAGTACTTC; cdr3_aa: CASSWSGGPSWRQETQYF; clone_size: few; v_call: TRBV11-2; d_call: -; j_call: TRBJ2-5
cdr3_nt: TGTGCCTGGACTAGCGGGAGCTCCTACGAGGAGCAGTACTTC; cdr3_aa: CAWTSGSSYEEQYF; clone_size: -; v_call: TRBV30; d_call: TRBD2; j_call: TRBJ2-7
cdr3_nt: TGTGCCAGCAGCGTAGGAAACAGGGGCTCCTACGAGCAGTACTTC; cdr3_aa: CASSVGNRGSYEQYF; clone_size: few; v_call: TRBV9; d_call: TRBD1; j_call: TRBJ2-7
cdr3_nt: TGCAGCGTTGCTGGGGAGGCCTACGAGCAGTACTTC; cdr3_aa: CSVAGEAYEQYF; clone_size: few; v_call: TRBV29-1; d_call: -; j_call: TRBJ2-7
cdr3_nt: TGTGCCAGCAGTCTAGCGGGGGCGGAGGGGGGGCAGTTCTTC; cdr3_aa: CASSLAGAEGGQFF; clone_size: -; v_call: TRBV12-3/TRBV12-4; d_call: TRBD2; j_call: TRBJ2-1
cdr3_nt: TGCAGTGCTAGACACACCACCGGGGAGCTGTTTTTT; cdr3_aa: CSARHTTGELFF; clone_size: many; v_call: TRBV20-1; d_call: -; j_call: TRBJ2-2
cdr3_nt: TGTGCCAGCAGTTTTGGTGGGGTTACCACCGGGGAGCTGTTTTTT; cdr3_aa: CASSFGGVTTGELFF; clone_size: many; v_call: TRBV12-3/TRBV12-4; d_call: -; j_call: TRBJ2-2
cdr3_nt: TGTGCCAGCAGCCGGGACCGACAGGGGAGACAGTACTTC; cdr3_aa: CASSRDRQGRQYF; clone_size: -; v_call: TRBV14; d_call: TRBD1; j_call: TRBJ2-7
cdr3_nt: TGTGCCAGCAGTTTATTCGTTTTCGGGGAGGGCACTGAAGCTTTCTTT; cdr3_aa: CASSLFVFGEGTEAFF; clone_size: many; v_call: TRBV28; d_call: -; j_call: TRBJ1-1
cdr3_nt: TGCGCCAGCAGTTCGGGGACAGTTACTCAAGAGACCCAGTACTTC; cdr3_aa: CASSSGTVTQETQYF; clone_size: -; v_call: TRBV5-1; d_call: TRBD1; j_call: TRBJ2-5
cdr3_nt: TGCAGCGTTGAGACCCCCAGGGGGGCCCAATCTAACTATGGCTACACCTTC; cdr3_aa: CSVETPRGAQSNYGYTF; clone_size: many; v_call: TRBV29-1; d_call: TRBD1; j_call: TRBJ1-2
cdr3_nt: TGTGCCAGCGTCCCAGTGGGTCGGGTGGGGACCTACGAGCAGTACTTC; cdr3_aa: CASVPVGRVGTYEQYF; clone_size: many; v_call: TRBV12-3/TRBV12-4; d_call: -; j_call: TRBJ2-7
cdr3_nt: TGTGCCAGCAGCCAAGAGACCTTAGCTAGGTTCAATGAGCAGTTCTTC; cdr3_aa: CASSQETLARFNEQFF; clone_size: many; v_call: TRBV14; d_call: -; j_call: TRBJ2-1
cdr3_nt: TGTGCCAGCAGCTTAGCCGGGAGAAGATCCGGGGGCTACACCTTC; cdr3_aa: CASSLAGRRSGGYTF; clone_size: once; v_call: TRBV7-8; d_call: -; j_call: TRBJ1-2
cdr3_nt: TGTGCCAGCAGCTTAGCATTTAGCGGGAGGACCCCCTACGAGCAGTACTTC; cdr3_aa: CASSLAFSGRTPYEQYF; clone_size: -; v_call: TRBV7-2; d_call: TRBD2; j_call: TRBJ2-7
cdr3_nt: TGTGCCAGCACAAAAGCCGGGACAGGGGGTTTCTATGGCTACACCTTC; cdr3_aa: CASTKAGTGGFYGYTF; clone_size: few; v_call: TRBV28; d_call: TRBD1; j_call: TRBJ1-2